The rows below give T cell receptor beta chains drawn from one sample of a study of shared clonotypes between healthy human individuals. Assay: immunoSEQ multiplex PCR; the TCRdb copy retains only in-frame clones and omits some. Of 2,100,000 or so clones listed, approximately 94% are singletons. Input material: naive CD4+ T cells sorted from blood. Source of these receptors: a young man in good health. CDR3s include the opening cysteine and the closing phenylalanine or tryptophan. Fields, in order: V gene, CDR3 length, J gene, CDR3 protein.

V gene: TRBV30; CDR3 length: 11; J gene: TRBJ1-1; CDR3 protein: CAWSPGAEAFF
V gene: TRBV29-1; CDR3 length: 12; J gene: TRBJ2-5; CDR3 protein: CSVTQATETQYF
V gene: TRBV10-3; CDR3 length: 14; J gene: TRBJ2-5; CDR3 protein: CAISESTPQETQYF
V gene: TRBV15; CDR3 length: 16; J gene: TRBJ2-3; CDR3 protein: CATSSHGWGREDTQYF
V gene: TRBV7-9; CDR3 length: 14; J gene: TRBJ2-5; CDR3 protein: CASSFSGGAETQYF
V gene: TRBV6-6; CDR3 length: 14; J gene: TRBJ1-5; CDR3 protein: CASSYGGSNQPQHF
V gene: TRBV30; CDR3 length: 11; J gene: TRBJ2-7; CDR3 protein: CAWSDTGEQYF
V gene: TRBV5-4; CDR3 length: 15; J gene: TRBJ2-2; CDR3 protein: CASSMAGNNTGELFF
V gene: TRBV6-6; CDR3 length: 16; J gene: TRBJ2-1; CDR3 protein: CASSTPSASSYNEQFF
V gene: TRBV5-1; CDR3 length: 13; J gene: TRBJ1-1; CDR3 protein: CASSLDLYTEAFF